Below, 9 T cell receptor beta chains from the same sample are listed, as sequenced in a study of blood T cells in healthy people across ages. A second PCR of 7 to 11 cycles used a sample-barcoded 5' primer and a J-beta primer mix. TCRdb called the 5' RACE reads again in MiXCR, with one record for every CDR3 protein. The sample gives over 950,000 distinct CDR3 sequences, roughly two fifths of which show up once; about 12% is in the top ten. The specimen was blood. Receptors were obtained from a young man in good health.

Comments on this clonotype: A much larger clone lies one base from this, so it may be a read error. The chain recombines TRBV29-1 with TRBJ2-7; possibly TRBD1 for D (5 bases). This CDR3 comprises 13 residues. The V gene's germline CDR1 is SQVTM and CDR2 ANQGSEA. The CDR3 sequence is CSVEGQGSDEQYF. The DNA for the CDR3 is TGCAGCGTTGAGGGGCAGGGCTCCGACGAGCAGTACTTC.

The V gene is TRBV4-2, the J gene TRBJ2-3; D unresolved. This CDR3 is built from 16 residues. Trimming removed 0 bases at V and 6 bases at J, with 16 bases between. Germline V lookup: CDR1 LGHNA, CDR2 YNFKEQ. CDR3 sequence: CASSQDASVLGDTQYF. The CDR3 DNA reads as TGTGCCAGCAGCCAAGATGCGTCTGTGCTGGGCGATACGCAGTATTTT.

The chain is built from TRBV10-3 and TRBJ2-3; 7 nucleotides line up with TRBD1. With 4 bases clipped from V and 4 bases from J, the junction kept 8 bases outside the gene matches. The CDR3 is 15 amino acids. Germline V gives CDR1 ENHRY, CDR2 SYGVKD. The CDR3 sequence is CAISAGQDAADTQYF. The CDR3 bases are TGTGCCATCAGTGCCGGACAGGACGCCGCAGATACGCAGTATTTT.

This clonotype was picked up one time. This chain links TRBV6-2 or TRBV6-3 with TRBJ1-1; D is ambiguous. Looked up from germline, CDR1 is MNHEY and CDR2 is SVGEGT. V was clipped by 4 bases and J by 7 bases, with 7 bases between them. The CDR3 loop spans 11 amino acids. The CDR3 loop reads CASSSFCEAFF. The CDR3 region has the DNA TGTGCCAGCAGTTCCTTCTGTGAAGCTTTCTTT.

This clonotype was found many times. The chain has TRBV20-1 and TRBJ1-2; no reliable D call. Germline V gene sequence: CDR1 DFQATT, CDR2 SNEGSKA (reference sequence). This CDR3 spans 11 amino acids. Trimming removed 6 bases at V and 7 bases at J, with 12 bases between. CDR3 region: CSAPIAGGYTF. The CDR3 DNA is TGCAGTGCCCCTATTGCGGGTGGCTACACCTTC.

The V call is TRBV20-1, the J call TRBJ1-2; 9 nucleotides agree with TRBD1. Germline trimming cut 2 bases from V and 4 bases from J; bases unmatched to any gene: 8. Germline values: CDR1 DFQATT, CDR2 SNEGSKA (reference sequence). This CDR3 comprises 15 residues. The CDR3 nucleotides read TGCAGTGCTAGAAAGAAGCGGGACAGGGCCTATGGCTACACCTTC. Encoded protein: CSARKKRDRAYGYTF.

The chain combines TRBV25-1 with TRBJ1-5; D is undetermined. The V gene lost 8 bases and the J gene lost 2 bases, with 13 bases spanning the gap. CDR3 length equals 14 residues. Germline values: CDR1 MGHDK, CDR2 SYGVNS. CDR3 sequence reads: CASQGSARNQPQHF. In nucleotides, the CDR3 is TGTGCCAGCCAAGGTTCAGCCCGCAATCAGCCCCAGCATTTT.

This clonotype was counted a few times. The genes are TRBV10-3 and TRBJ2-7; weak D call: TRBD2 (5 bases). From germline, CDR1 is ENHRY and CDR2 SYGVKD. Deletions cut 8 bases from V and 5 bases from J, with 19 bases between. CDR3 length: 14 amino acids. CDR3 residues: CAIAERQEGNEQYF. The CDR3 nucleotides are TGTGCCATCGCTGAGCGGCAGGAAGGGAACGAGCAGTACTTC.

This clonotype came up once. Germline and junction disagree at one end, which may indicate a read error. The chain combines TRBV10-3 with TRBJ2-3; the D call may be TRBD1 or TRBD2 (6 bases each). Germline V lookup: CDR1 ENHRY, CDR2 SYGVKD. The CDR3 is 13 residues long. The CDR3 DNA is TGTGCCACCTGGGACTTGCTGACAGGTACGCAGTATTTT. It yields the protein CATWDLLTGTQYF.